This T cell receptor (beta chain) stems from a study of shared clonotypes between healthy human individuals. Naive CD8 cells lacked CD45RO, underwent positive selection for CCR7 and left out terminally differentiated effector memory CD45RA+ cells. Recent vaccinations or acute infections were absent in the healthy HIV-negative adult donors. V gave up 3 bases and J gave up 1 base, with 7 bases separating them. CDR1 is SGHVS and CDR2 is FQNEAQ in the germline V gene. The CDR3 spans 13 residues. As concerns this clone: This specimen includes other DNA sequences encoding the same CDR3.

Profiling relied on immunoSEQ multiplex PCR, and the TCRdb table lists in-frame clones only, not all of them. This sample has about 2.1 million clones, with around 95% found just once. V and J are TRBV7-8 and TRBJ2-7; D is unresolved. What was sequenced was naive CD8+ T cells from PBMCs. The sequence was collected from a young man in good health. Some clones in this sample may be carry-over from other donors' samples. In nucleotides, the CDR3 is TGTGCCAGCAGCTTGGGCGAATCCTACGAGCAGTACTTC. Its protein product is CASSLGESYEQYF.